Shown below are 19 T cell receptor beta chains from a single sample sequenced in a study of OX40 agonist ivuxolimab in advanced cancers. Data came from immunoSEQ multiplex PCR; TCRdb stores just in-frame clones and leaves some out. The sample has about 45,000 clones, approximately 80% seen once; the top ten hold approximately 16%. The material sequenced was CD4+ or CD8+ T cells sorted from blood, taken in a trial of the OX40 agonist ivuxolimab. The receptors here all came from an adult with an advanced solid tumor such as melanoma, head and neck, liver or kidney cancer.

CDR3 DNA: TGTGCCAGCAGCCTTCAGGGGGGGAACACTGAAGCTTTCTTT. Amino acid sequence: CASSLQGGNTEAFF. The chain links TRBV7-8 to TRBJ1-1; 7 nucleotides match TRBD1. Germline assignment: CDR1 SGHVS and CDR2 FQNEAQ. This CDR3 contains 14 residues. V gave up 5 bases and J gave up 1 base; unmatched junction bases: 4.

This clone was observed at least ten times. V gene TRBV28 combines with J gene TRBJ1-2; no definite D call. Germline V gene data show CDR1 as MDHEN and CDR2 as SYDVKM. The CDR3 is 14 amino acids. V lost 3 bases and J 4 bases, leaving 12 bases between the germline ends. CDR3 amino acids: CASSLGMLGYGYTF. Written as DNA, the CDR3 is TGTGCCAGCAGTTTGGGGATGCTAGGCTATGGCTACACCTTC.

J is TRBJ2-3 and V is TRBV2, with D possibly called TRBD1 or TRBD2 (5 bases each). Trimming took 3 bases from V and 1 from J, leaving 17 bases between them. Germline V gene sequence: CDR1 SNHLY, CDR2 FYNNEI. CDR3 size: 17 residues. The CDR3: CASSDPGASGGTDTQYF. DNA for the CDR3: TGTGCCAGCAGTGACCCCGGGGCCAGCGGAGGCACAGATACGCAGTATTTT.

The chain joins TRBV6-1 to TRBJ1-2, with 9 bases fitting TRBD1. J gave up 6 bases and V 6 bases, and 8 bases lay outside the gene matches. The germline V gene encodes CDR1 MNHNS and CDR2 SASEGT. This CDR3 spans 14 amino acids. CDR3 region: CASSWTGVLDGYTF. The CDR3 DNA reads TGTGCCAGCAGCTGGACAGGGGTCTTGGATGGCTACACCTTC.

The J gene is TRBJ2-7, the V gene TRBV4-1; D is ambiguous. CDR3 length: 12 amino acids. With 4 bases removed from V and 0 bases from J, the gap between germline ends came to 4 bases. From germline, CDR1 is MGHRA and CDR2 YSYEKL. The CDR3 region has the DNA TGCGCCAGCAGCCTCGGCTCCTACGAGCAGTACTTC. It yields the protein CASSLGSYEQYF.

V usage is TRBV7-6 and J usage is TRBJ1-1; 7 bases are shared with TRBD1. CDR3 length: 16 amino acids. Germline V gives CDR1 SGHVS, CDR2 FNYEAQ. V lost 4 bases and J lost 8; bases outside the gene matches: 16. The CDR3 nucleotides are TGTGCCAGCAGCTCTAAACTAAAACAGGGGAGGGAAGAAGCTTTCTTT. Translation gives CASSSKLKQGREEAFF.

The chain uses TRBV5-4 and TRBJ2-1; D is possibly TRBD2 (5 bases). Germline values: CDR1 SGHNT, CDR2 YYREEE (reference sequence). The CDR3 runs 15 residues. Trimming shortened V by 5 bases and J by 3 bases, and 15 bases separated the two germline ends. CDR3 in DNA: TGTGCCAGCAGTCCCGCCCCGGAGGACTACAATGAGCAGTTCTTC. Its protein is CASSPAPEDYNEQFF.

This clone was counted at least ten times. The chain links TRBV28 to TRBJ2-2; TRBD1 agrees at 9 bases. Germline CDR1 is MDHEN and CDR2 is SYDVKM. V dropped 6 bases and J dropped 5; count of bases not matched to a gene: 7. This CDR3 is built from 15 residues. This CDR3 is CASSPQGARTGELFF. The CDR3 DNA reads as TGTGCCAGCAGCCCACAGGGGGCGCGAACCGGGGAGCTGTTTTTT.

V gene TRBV7-6 combines with J gene TRBJ2-7, with 8 bases lining up with TRBD2. Per the germline V gene, CDR1 is SGHVS and CDR2 is FNYEAQ. Trimming at V came to 1 base and at J to 5 bases, leaving 13 bases not matched to a gene. The CDR3 has 17 amino acids. The DNA of the CDR3 is TGTGCCAGCAGCTTAGAGTCCAGCGGGAGTTCTGGTCACGAGCAGTACTTC. Encoded protein: CASSLESSGSSGHEQYF.

V gene TRBV10-3 combines with J gene TRBJ2-2, with 9 positions matching TRBD1. Trimming took 0 bases from V and 2 from J; bases not matched to a gene: 7. The CDR3 has 18 amino acids. The germline gives CDR1 ENHRY, CDR2 SYGVKD. CDR3 loop: CAISESKWGQGNTGELFF. DNA for the CDR3: TGTGCCATCAGTGAGTCCAAATGGGGACAGGGAAACACCGGGGAGCTGTTTTTT.

This clone was observed a few times. This sequence joins TRBV12-5 and TRBJ2-7; 11 bases are a match to TRBD2. The CDR3 extends over 16 amino acids. Germline trimming cut 1 base from V and 6 bases from J; bases unmatched to any gene: 8. Germline CDR1 and CDR2: LGHNT and FRNRAP. The CDR3 is CASGLGVAGGPIEQYF. The CDR3, as DNA: TGTGCTAGTGGTTTGGGCGTAGCGGGAGGGCCGATCGAGCAGTACTTC.

In its sample, this clone is medium-sized (0.01 to 0.1%). V and J are TRBV6-6 and TRBJ2-3; 12 bases are shared with TRBD2. Germline-derived CDR1 and CDR2 are MNHNY and SVGAGI (reference sequence). There are 15 residues in the CDR3. V trimming: 6 bases; J trimming: 6 bases; junction bases outside the gene matches: 7. The CDR3 nucleotides are TGTGCCAGCAGCTTACTAGCGGGGGGCGGGGATACGCAGTATTTT. It encodes CASSLLAGGGDTQYF.

The chain is built from TRBV9 and TRBJ2-7; a possible D gene is TRBD2 (5 bases). Germline V gene sequence: CDR1 SGDLS, CDR2 YYNGEE. The V end lost 3 bases, the J end lost 3 bases, and 10 bases lay between the germline ends. The CDR3 loop spans 13 amino acids. Here the CDR3 DNA reads TGTGCCAGCAGCGGGGAGACTAACTACGAGCAGTACTTC. It codes for CASSGETNYEQYF.

In this sample, this clone turned up once. The chain joins TRBV18 to TRBJ2-2, with 7 bases fitting TRBD1. Germline V gives CDR1 KGHSH, CDR2 LQKENI. V shed 3 bases, J shed 2 bases, and the junction held 6 bases outside the gene matches. This CDR3 has 16 amino acids. Here the CDR3 DNA reads TGTGCCAGCTCACCCGGGACAGAGCCCAACACCGGGGAGCTGTTTTTT. Translated, it gives CASSPGTEPNTGELFF.

The DNA for the CDR3 is TGTGCCAGCAGCTTAGGGGCAGGGGGGGAAAAACTGTTTTTT. This sequence encodes CASSLGAGGEKLFF. The rearrangement links TRBV7-8 to TRBJ1-4; 7 bases fit TRBD1. CDR1 is SGHVS, CDR2 FQNEAQ, per germline. Germline trimming cut 1 base from V and 8 bases from J; bases unmatched to any gene: 4. The CDR3 length is 14 residues.

This clone has only a few counts. V is TRBV4-1 and J is TRBJ1-5; D ambiguous. V was clipped by 5 bases and J by 3 bases, with 11 bases between them. CDR3 length: 14 residues. From germline, CDR1 is MGHRA and CDR2 YSYEKL. CDR3 sequence reads: CASSSGLSNQPQHF. CDR3 sequence (DNA): TGCGCCAGCAGCTCCGGACTCTCCAATCAGCCCCAGCATTTT.

The genes are TRBV19 and TRBJ1-1; TRBD1 aligns across 8 bases. The length of the CDR3 is 14 residues. Germline V gene data show CDR1 as LNHDA and CDR2 as SQIVND (reference sequence). Unmatched junction bases numbered 8, after V lost 5 bases and J lost 6 bases. The CDR3 sequence is CASSGRQGWAEAFF. Here the CDR3 DNA reads TGTGCCAGTAGTGGAAGACAGGGGTGGGCTGAAGCTTTCTTT.

The chain uses TRBV11-3 and TRBJ1-2; no clear D. CDR1 and CDR2 (germline): SGHNT, YENEEA. V was clipped by 0 bases and J by 2 bases, with 10 bases between them. The CDR3 is 15 amino acids. This chain's CDR3 is CASSLDQNRNYGYTF. The CDR3 region has the DNA TGTGCCAGCAGCTTAGATCAGAACCGAAACTATGGCTACACCTTC.

The chain has TRBV5-1 and TRBJ2-7; D is perhaps TRBD2 (5 bases). This CDR3 has 16 amino acids. V was cut by 4 bases and J by 0 bases, with 17 bases left in between. Germline V gene sequence: CDR1 SGHRS, CDR2 YFSETQ. The CDR3 loop reads CASSAGLRKSSYEQYF. CDR3 bases: TGCGCCAGCAGCGCCGGACTCCGAAAGAGCTCCTACGAGCAGTACTTC.